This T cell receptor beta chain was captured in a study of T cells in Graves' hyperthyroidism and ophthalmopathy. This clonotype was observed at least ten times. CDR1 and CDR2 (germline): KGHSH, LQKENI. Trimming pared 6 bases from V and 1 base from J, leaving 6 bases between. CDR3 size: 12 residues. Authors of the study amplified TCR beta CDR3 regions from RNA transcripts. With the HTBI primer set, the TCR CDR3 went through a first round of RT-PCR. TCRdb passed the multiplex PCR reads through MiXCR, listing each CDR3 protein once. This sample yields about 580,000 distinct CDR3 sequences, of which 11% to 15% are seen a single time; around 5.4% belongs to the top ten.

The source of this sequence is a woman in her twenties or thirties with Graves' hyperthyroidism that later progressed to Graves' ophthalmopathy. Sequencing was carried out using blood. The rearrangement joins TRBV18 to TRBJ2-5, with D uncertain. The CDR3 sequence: CASSQAQETQYF. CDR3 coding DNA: TGTGCCAGCTCCCAGGCCCAAGAGACCCAGTACTTC.